These T cell receptor beta chains were read from a single sample in a study of CD8+CD57+ T cells in acquired aplastic anemia. Via MiXCR, TCRdb re-called the reads, giving one row per CDR3 protein. The data show some 150,000 distinct CDR3 sequences, 41% seen once. Sequenced sample: sorted CD4+, CD8+, or CD8+CD57+ T cells (not recorded which) from PBMCs. The receptor source for this set is a human donor in good health, serving as a control. The CDR3 runs from the conserved cysteine through the conserved F or W. The order of the fields is D gene, CDR3 length, clone size, V gene, J gene, CDR3 DNA, CDR3 protein. D genes are given only for firm matches. Clone size is stated in some rows and not others, as once, few, many or a class when expanded.

>TRBD2|15|many|TRBV20-1|TRBJ2-1
TGCAGTGCTACAACTAGCGCCCTCTCCTACAATGAGCAGTTCTTC
CSATTSALSYNEQFF
>TRBD1|16|NA|TRBV11-1|TRBJ1-3
TGTGCCAGCAGCCGGGTGGACAGGACGGCTGGAAACACCATATATTTT
CASSRVDRTAGNTIYF
>NA|15|many|TRBV4-1|TRBJ1-5
TGCGCCAGCAGCCAACAGAAGGGGTCCAATCAGCCCCAGCATTTT
CASSQQKGSNQPQHF
>NA|13|NA|TRBV29-1|TRBJ1-2
TGCAGCGTTGATCATCTGGCAGAATATGGCTACACCTTC
CSVDHLAEYGYTF
>TRBD2|17|NA|TRBV4-2|TRBJ2-3
TGTGCCAGCAGCCAAGGGACTAGCGGGAGGGCGAGGGATACGCAGTATTTT
CASSQGTSGRARDTQYF
>NA|15|NA|TRBV5-1|TRBJ2-2
TGCGCCAGCAGCTTTAACACCGCGAACACCGGGGAGCTGTTTTTT
CASSFNTANTGELFF
>NA|15|many|TRBV4-1|TRBJ1-2
TGCGCCAGCAGCCAAGGTCAGGGGATGATCTATGGCTACACCTTC
CASSQGQGMIYGYTF
>NA|17|few|TRBV12-3/TRBV12-4|TRBJ1-6
TGTGCCAGCAGTTTGACGCCCCTAACAGACTATAATCCACCTCTCCACTTT
CASSLTPLTDYNPPLHF
>NA|17|NA|TRBV4-1|TRBJ2-1
TGCGCCAGCAGCCAAGATAGACGGAAAATTACCTACAATGAGCAGCTCTTC
CASSQDRRKITYNEQLF
>TRBD1|15|NA|TRBV5-1|TRBJ2-5
TGCGCCAGCAGCCTCCGGACAGGGGGAGAAGAGACCCAGTACTTC
CASSLRTGGEETQYF
>NA|13|NA|TRBV19|TRBJ1-5
TGTGCCAGTAGTGACGCAGGCGATCAGCCCCAGCATTTT
CASSDAGDQPQHF
>TRBD1|12|NA|TRBV7-8|TRBJ1-2
TGTGCCAGATCGACAGGGAACTATGGCTACACCTTC
CARSTGNYGYTF
>NA|13|NA|TRBV20-1|TRBJ1-4
TGCAGTGCCAAAGACACCCTAATGGAAAAACTGTTTTTT
CSAKDTLMEKLFF
>TRBD2|21|NA|TRBV29-1|TRBJ2-3
TGCAGCGCCGAAGGGGGATTAGGGACTAGCGGGATGAGTAGGAACACAGATACGCAGTATTTT
CSAEGGLGTSGMSRNTDTQYF
>TRBD2|15|NA|TRBV13|TRBJ2-1
TGTGCCAGCAGCTTCAGATGGACTAGCGGGTTTGAGCAGTTCTTC
CASSFRWTSGFEQFF
>NA|14|few|TRBV30|TRBJ1-1
TGTGCCTGGAGACTCTTTGGGCCGAACACTGAAGCTTTCTTT
CAWRLFGPNTEAFF
>NA|16|many|TRBV5-5|TRBJ1-5
TGTGCCAGCAGCTTGAATTCAGGGTATAGCAATCAGCCCCAGCATTTT
CASSLNSGYSNQPQHF
>TRBD2|15|NA|TRBV11-1|TRBJ2-3
TGTGCCAGCAGCCTAAACAGCGGGGGTCGAGATACGCAGTATTTT
CASSLNSGGRDTQYF
>TRBD1|16|NA|TRBV19|TRBJ1-5
TGTGCCAGTAGTCCACGACAGGGCGGGGAGCAATGGCCCCAGCATTTT
CASSPRQGGEQWPQHF
>TRBD2|14|few|TRBV10-3|TRBJ2-1
TGTGCCATCAGCCCCTCGGGAGGGGTTAATGAGCAGTTCTTC
CAISPSGGVNEQFF
>TRBD1|15|many|TRBV19|TRBJ1-1
TGTGCCAGTAGTAAAATTGGACAGGGAGGGACTGAAGCTTTCTTT
CASSKIGQGGTEAFF
>NA|17|NA|TRBV11-1|TRBJ2-7
TGTGCCAGCAGCCAAGGGTCCGCGGCCCCCAATACAATCGAGCAGTACTTC
CASSQGSAAPNTIEQYF
>NA|13|NA|TRBV29-1|TRBJ2-5
TGCAGCGTTGAGGGAGGCAGTGGGGAGACCCAGTACTTC
CSVEGGSGETQYF
>NA|16|many|TRBV7-2|TRBJ2-7
TGTGCCAGCAGCTCACGTGGGGGCGCGGGGTCCTACGAGCAGTACTTC
CASSSRGGAGSYEQYF
>NA|16|NA|TRBV5-6|TRBJ2-6
TGTGCCAGCAGCTCGCTCGTGATAGGTGGGGCCAACGTCCTGACTTTC
CASSSLVIGGANVLTF
>TRBD1|12|many|TRBV2|TRBJ2-4
TGTGCCAGCCAGGACAGGGGAGACATTCAGTACTTC
CASQDRGDIQYF
>NA|13|NA|TRBV29-1|TRBJ2-1
TGCAGCGTTGAAGATCTTGATATAAGTGAGCAGTTCTTC
CSVEDLDISEQFF
>NA|13|medium-sized|TRBV29-1|TRBJ1-2
TGCAGCGCTCGGACGGGCGGGTTCTATGGCTACACCTTC
CSARTGGFYGYTF